A single sample gave rise to the 14 T cell receptor beta chains below, sequenced in a study of T cells after yellow fever vaccination. TCRdb passed the 5' RACE reads through MiXCR, listing each CDR3 protein once. The sample consists of hundreds of thousands of distinct CDR3 sequences, roughly 13% of them appearing once. The sequencing used PBMCs, collected on the day of the yellow fever booster vaccination. Source of these receptors: a man between 25 and 39 years old who received the YFV17D yellow fever vaccine.

This clonotype was detected only a few times. The chain employs TRBV27 and TRBJ1-2, with 12 bases identical to TRBD1. Germline values: CDR1 MNHEY, CDR2 SMNVEV (reference sequence). V lost 3 bases and J lost 4; bases outside the gene matches: 3. The CDR3 is 15 residues long. The DNA for the CDR3 is TGTGCCAGCAGTTTGGGACAGGGGGCGAGCTATGGCTACACCTTC. Protein: CASSLGQGASYGYTF.

The chain combines TRBV7-9 with TRBJ2-7; 10 nucleotides match TRBD2. The V segment lost 3 bases and the J segment 3 bases; nucleotides outside the gene matches: 5. The CDR3 is made up of 15 amino acids. Looked up from germline, CDR1 is SEHNR and CDR2 is FQNEAQ (reference sequence). This CDR3 is CASSLVGLAFYEQYF. CDR3 bases: TGTGCCAGCAGCTTGGTGGGACTAGCGTTCTACGAGCAGTACTTC.

This clonotype was picked up a small number of times. CDR3 sequence: CSAREGTARTNYGYTF. In DNA form, the CDR3 reads TGCAGTGCTAGAGAAGGTACAGCCAGGACTAACTATGGCTACACCTTC. The chain uses TRBV20-1 and TRBJ1-2; D remains ambiguous. Trimming pared 0 bases from V and 0 bases from J, leaving 14 bases between. This CDR3 is built from 16 residues. Germline-derived CDR1 and CDR2 are DFQATT and SNEGSKA (reference sequence).

This clonotype was counted only a few times. The chain couples TRBV20-1 to TRBJ1-1; D is perhaps TRBD1 (5 bases). The CDR3 totals 14 residues. The V end lost 2 bases, the J end lost 7 bases, and 17 bases lay between the germline ends. CDR1 and CDR2 from the germline V gene are DFQATT and SNEGSKA (reference sequence). CDR3 region: CSARTRTSGVEAFF. CDR3 in DNA: TGCAGTGCTAGAACGAGGACAAGCGGAGTTGAAGCTTTCTTT.

The gene calls are TRBV4-3 and TRBJ2-7; 12 nucleotides agree with TRBD1. The CDR3 sequence is 15 residues long. Germline trimming cut 4 bases from V and 2 bases from J; bases unmatched to any gene: 3. CDR1 and CDR2 (germline): LGHNA, YSLEER. The CDR3 region is CASSPGTGGAYEQYF. The CDR3 nucleotides are TGCGCCAGCAGCCCTGGGACAGGGGGCGCCTACGAGCAGTACTTC.

This clonotype was found a few times. V gene TRBV20-1 combines with J gene TRBJ2-1; tentative D call: TRBD2 (5 bases). Germline V lookup: CDR1 DFQATT, CDR2 SNEGSKA (reference sequence). The CDR3 totals 9 residues. Trimming removed 6 bases from V and 12 bases from J, with 9 bases in between. CDR3 bases: TGCAGTGCCACGGACTGGCAGTTCTTC. Its translation is CSATDWQFF.

This sequence joins TRBV2 and TRBJ2-7, with 8 bases matching TRBD1. Germline V lookup: CDR1 SNHLY, CDR2 FYNNEI. V lost 7 bases and J lost 6; bases outside the gene matches: 11. This CDR3 is built from 14 residues. CDR3 region: CASTPGTGESEQYF. Here the CDR3 DNA reads TGTGCCAGCACCCCCGGGACAGGCGAAAGCGAGCAGTACTTC. Together with reference TRBV2 and TRBJ2-7, the CDR3 gives the full variable domain: EPEVTQTPSHQVTQMGQEVILRCVPISNHLYFYWYRQILGQKVEFLVSFYNNEISEKSEIFDDQFSVERPDGSNFTLKIRSTKLEDSAMYFCASTPGTGESEQYFGPGTRLTVT.

This clonotype was detected only a few times. The chain recombines TRBV6-4 with TRBJ2-1; 9 bases line up with TRBD1. CDR1 MRHNA and CDR2 SNTAGT come from the germline V gene. With 5 bases clipped from V and 5 bases from J, the junction kept 7 bases outside the gene matches. This CDR3 region has 15 residues. The CDR3 sequence: CASSTTGGSNNEQFF. The CDR3 DNA reads TGTGCCAGCAGTACAACAGGGGGCTCAAACAATGAGCAGTTCTTC.

This clonotype was seen a handful of times. The rearrangement uses TRBV4-2 and TRBJ2-7; D perhaps matches TRBD1 (5 bases). Trimming cost V 0 bases and J 3 bases, with 15 bases left between them. There are 16 residues in the CDR3. In germline, CDR1 is LGHNA, CDR2 YNFKEQ. The CDR3 reads CASSQDRRQFNYEQYF. The CDR3 DNA reads as TGTGCCAGCAGCCAAGATCGGAGACAGTTCAACTACGAGCAGTACTTC.

Comments on this clonotype: A read error may produce the germline difference seen at one junction end. The genes are TRBV7-2 and TRBJ2-7, with D unclear. This CDR3 comprises 13 residues. Germline assignment: CDR1 SGHTA and CDR2 FQGNSA. In DNA, the CDR3 is TGTGCCAGCAGCACCGGCAGCTCCTACGAGCCGTACTTC. It yields the protein CASSTGSSYEPYF.

This chain uses TRBV7-2 with TRBJ2-1; D perhaps matches TRBD2 (5 bases). The CDR3 has 14 residues. Looked up from germline, CDR1 is SGHTA and CDR2 is FQGNSA. V shed 1 base and J shed 4 bases, with 8 bases lying between them. The CDR3 here is CASSLESGYNEQFF. CDR3 DNA sequence: TGTGCCAGCAGCTTAGAAAGCGGTTACAATGAGCAGTTCTTC.

There are a few counts of this clonotype. V and J are TRBV20-1 and TRBJ2-5, with TRBD2 as a possible D gene (6 bases). The CDR3 consists of 11 residues. The V gene's germline CDR1 is DFQATT and CDR2 SNEGSKA (reference sequence). V dropped 6 bases and J dropped 4 bases, with 9 bases sitting between them. The CDR3 protein is CSALSGETQYF. Here the CDR3 DNA reads TGCAGTGCGCTTAGCGGAGAGACCCAGTACTTC.

This clonotype was detected ten times or more. The chain has TRBV20-1 and TRBJ1-5; 9 bases map to TRBD1. Per the germline V gene, CDR1 is DFQATT and CDR2 is SNEGSKA (reference sequence). The V gene end was trimmed by 3 bases and the J gene end by 3 bases; junction bases not matched to a gene: 3. This CDR3 is built from 14 residues. CDR3 DNA: TGCAGTGCTAGCCGGGACAGGGACAATCAGCCCCAGCATTTT. Translation: CSASRDRDNQPQHF.

This clonotype came up a few times. This rearrangement joins TRBV20-1 to TRBJ2-2; D is ambiguous. Germline assignment: CDR1 DFQATT and CDR2 SNEGSKA (reference sequence). Deletions cut 3 bases from V and 1 base from J, with 3 bases between. This CDR3 has 12 amino acids. CDR3 amino acids: CSARENTGELFF. The CDR3 coding sequence is TGCAGTGCTAGGGAGAACACCGGGGAGCTGTTTTTT.